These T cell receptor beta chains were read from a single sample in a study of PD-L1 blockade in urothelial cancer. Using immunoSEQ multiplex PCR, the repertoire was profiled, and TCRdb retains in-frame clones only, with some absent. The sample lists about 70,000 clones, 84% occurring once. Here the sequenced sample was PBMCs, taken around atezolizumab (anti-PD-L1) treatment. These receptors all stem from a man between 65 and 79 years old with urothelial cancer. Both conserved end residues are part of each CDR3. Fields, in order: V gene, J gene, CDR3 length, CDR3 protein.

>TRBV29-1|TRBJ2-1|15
CSVEGGLANSNEQFF
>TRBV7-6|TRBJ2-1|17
CASSLRPGSGTYNEQFF
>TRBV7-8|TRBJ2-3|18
CASSLGGQGPTSTDTQYF
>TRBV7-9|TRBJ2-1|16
CASSLLRTSGSDEQFF
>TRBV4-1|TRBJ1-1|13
CASSHPLNTEAFF
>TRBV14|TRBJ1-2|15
CASSRSAEGFYGYTF
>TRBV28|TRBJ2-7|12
CASSAGGLEQYF
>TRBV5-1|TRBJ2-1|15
CASSRGLAEDNEQFF
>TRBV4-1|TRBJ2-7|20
CASSQAGGRGAAGSRYEQYF
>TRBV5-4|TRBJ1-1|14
CASRLGGGVAEAFF
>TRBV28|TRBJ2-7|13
CASSLSSRGEQYF
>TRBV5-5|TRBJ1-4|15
CASSFSGTGGEKLFF
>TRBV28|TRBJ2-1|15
CASRRGGPSYNEQFF
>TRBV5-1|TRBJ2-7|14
CASSLDTHSYEQYF
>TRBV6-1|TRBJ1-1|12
CASRHTGAEAFF
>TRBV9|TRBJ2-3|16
CASSQREGSFTDTQYF
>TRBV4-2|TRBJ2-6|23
CASSPAGWPTSGSRYSGANVLTF
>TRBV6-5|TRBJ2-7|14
CASRGNRGLSEQYF
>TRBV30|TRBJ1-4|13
CAGTGGAREKLFF
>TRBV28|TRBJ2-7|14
CASNAQPSAYEQYF
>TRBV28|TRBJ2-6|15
CASSLGGSGANVLTF
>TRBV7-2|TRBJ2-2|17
CASSSTPGSPNTGELFF
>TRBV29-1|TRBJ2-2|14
CSVWGGKNTGELFF
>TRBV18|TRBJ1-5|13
CASSTGENQPQHF
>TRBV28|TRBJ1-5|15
CASTSGGTGAQPQHF
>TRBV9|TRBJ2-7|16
CASSVGPDTTPYEQYF
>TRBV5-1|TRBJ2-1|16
CASSLGTTNSYNEQFF
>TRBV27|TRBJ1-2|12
CAVGTDRYGYTF
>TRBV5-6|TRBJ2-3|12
CASSPGLGTQYF
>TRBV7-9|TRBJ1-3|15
CASSLVLSSGNTIYF
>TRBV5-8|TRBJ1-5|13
CASTAAGLWPQHF
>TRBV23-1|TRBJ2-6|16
CASSQSRGSGANVLTF
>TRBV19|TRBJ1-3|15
CASSRTGANGNTIYF
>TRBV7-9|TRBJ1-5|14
CASSSGDSNQPQHF